This TCR beta chain is from a study of post-analysis software for immune sequencing data. Study in general: Patients had relapsing-remitting, secondary progressive or progressive-relapsing multiple sclerosis; some lacked subtype. Findings of the study overall: When the samples were clustered directly with F measure, those that had been prepared in the same batch showed strong co-clustering. Controls had significantly higher normalized Chao1 diversity than multiple sclerosis patients.

Unique molecular identifiers were carried by the TCR beta cDNA libraries. TCRdb ran MiXCR on the PCR reads and lists one entry per CDR3 protein. The data hold about 400,000 distinct CDR3 sequences, with around a third observed a single time. This clonotype was seen a single time. Its antigen is as yet unknown. An end of the junction does not agree with germline; a read error may underlie this. Sequencing was performed on blood. This sequence was found in a girl aged 5 to 17 with multiple sclerosis.

The CDR3: CASREYLTDEQFF. The CDR3 coding sequence is TGTGCCAGCAGGGAATATTTGACGGATGAGCAGTTCTTC. This chain connects TRBV25-1 to TRBJ2-1; D not certain. The germline gives CDR1 MGHDK, CDR2 SYGVNS. There are 13 residues in the CDR3.